A selection of T cell receptor beta chains follows, all from one sample in a study of vaccination and CD4 T cells after COVID-19. TCRdb re-derived calls from the PCR reads in MiXCR, one entry per CDR3 protein. The sample yields 9,500 to 12,000 distinct CDR3 sequences, around 40% seen once. These receptors' antigens are unknown. The specimen was CD4+ T cells from blood, cultured in vitro. Every receptor here comes from a human donor who had recovered from COVID-19. CDR3s include the opening cysteine and the closing phenylalanine or tryptophan. D genes are given only for firm matches. Rows may omit the clone size; those that give it use once, few, many or a size class.

TRBJ1-1 NA few TRBV2 CASSVRAEAFF TGTGCCAGCAGTGTTAGGGCTGAAGCTTTCTTT
TRBJ1-3 NA NA TRBV20-1 CSARRLGNTIYF TGCAGTGCTAGGAGGTTAGGGAACACCATATATTTT
TRBJ2-3 TRBD1 few TRBV6-1 CASSRRDRGGTDTQYF TGTGCCAGCAGCCGCAGGGACAGGGGGGGCACAGATACGCAGTATTTT
TRBJ2-5 NA NA TRBV10-3 CAISGGKETQYF TGTGCCATCAGTGGGGGTAAAGAGACCCAGTACTTC
TRBJ2-2 TRBD1 few TRBV19 CASSSEGGTGTTGELFF TGTGCCAGTAGTTCAGAAGGTGGGACAGGAACCACCGGGGAGCTGTTTTTT
TRBJ1-5 NA few TRBV1 CTSSQVSDSNQPQHF TGCACCAGCAGCCAAGTATCGGACAGTAATCAGCCCCAGCATTTT
TRBJ1-2 TRBD1 NA TRBV19 CASSIFMLTGDFGVYGYTF TGTGCCAGTAGTATCTTTATGCTAACAGGGGATTTTGGTGTGTATGGCTACACCTTC
TRBJ2-7 NA NA TRBV7-6 CASSPPFSTYEQYF TGTGCCAGCAGCCCCCCATTTTCCACCTACGAGCAGTACTTC
TRBJ2-5 NA NA TRBV20-1 CSVPRIQETQYF TGCAGTGTCCCTAGAATTCAGGAGACCCAGTACTTC
TRBJ2-1 TRBD2 NA TRBV11-3 CASSPTSGGPYNEQFF TGTGCCAGCAGCCCGACTAGCGGGGGTCCCTACAATGAGCAGTTCTTC
TRBJ2-2 NA NA TRBV7-8 CASSLEGRGELFF TGTGCCAGCAGCTTAGAGGGTCGAGGGGAGCTGTTTTTT
TRBJ2-5 NA NA TRBV18 CASSPKAMETQYF TGTGCCAGCTCACCAAAGGCCATGGAGACCCAGTACTTC
TRBJ1-2 NA few TRBV19 CASLNSMGGYGYTF TGTGCCAGCCTAAATTCGATGGGGGGGTATGGCTACACCTTC
TRBJ2-2 NA NA TRBV6-1 CASSLRFTGELFF TGTGCCAGCAGCCTCCGGTTCACCGGGGAGCTGTTTTTT
TRBJ1-1 NA few TRBV12-3/TRBV12-4 CASSLGAGLNTEAFF TGTGCCAGCAGTTTGGGTGCAGGTTTGAACACTGAAGCTTTCTTT
TRBJ1-6 NA NA TRBV18 CASSPVEIYNSPLHF TGTGCCAGCTCACCGGTGGAAATCTATAATTCACCCCTCCACTTT
TRBJ1-1 NA NA TRBV9 CASSRQANTEAFF TGTGCCAGCAGCCGACAGGCGAACACTGAAGCTTTCTTT
TRBJ2-2 NA NA TRBV7-9 CASSLARRTGNTGELFF TGTGCCAGCAGCTTAGCGCGAAGGACGGGTAACACCGGGGAGCTGTTTTTT
TRBJ1-1 TRBD1 NA TRBV27 CASSAFRGRGNTEAFF TGTGCCAGCAGCGCCTTCAGGGGGCGCGGGAACACTGAAGCTTTCTTT
TRBJ1-4 NA NA TRBV6-1 CASSRPPASTNEKLFF TGTGCCAGCAGTCGACCCCCCGCGTCAACTAATGAAAAACTGTTTTTT
TRBJ1-4 TRBD1 once TRBV19 CARNPDRVGEKLFF TGTGCCAGAAACCCGGACAGGGTGGGGGAAAAACTGTTTTTT
TRBJ1-5 NA few TRBV30 CAWSERRHNQPQHF TGTGCCTGGAGTGAGAGACGGCACAATCAGCCCCAGCATTTT